The T cell receptor beta chain described here comes from a study of shared clonotypes between healthy human individuals. General study findings and limits: Clonotype sharing among donors, it was expected, would be affected by sequencing depth. Generally, estimated richness proved larger in naive subsets than it did in memory subsets.

As regards this clone: The target antigen is unknown.

Trimming took off 3 bases at V and 2 bases at J, with 8 bases between the two ends. The germline V gene encodes CDR1 SGHTA and CDR2 FQGTGA. The length of the CDR3 is 15 residues. Deep-level assay runs were performed. Profiled with immunoSEQ multiplex PCR; TCRdb holds only in-frame clones, not every one. The sample comprises 2 million to 3 million clones, 93% of which are singletons, and 0.36% rests with the top ten. It was into CD45RA+ naive and CD45RA-negative memory subsets that the CD4+ cells were split. The sequencing sample was made of naive CD4+ T cells from PBMCs. Subset given: CD45RA+ positively selected. This sequence originates from a man between 18 and 29 years old in good health. Some clones in this sample may be carry-over from other donors' samples. This rearrangement joins TRBV7-3 to TRBJ2-6; D remains unclear. In nucleotides, the CDR3 is TGTGCCAGCAGCTTTACAGAAACTGGGGCCAACGTCCTGACTTTC. This translates into CASSFTETGANVLTF.